The rows below give T cell receptor beta chains drawn from one sample of a study of T-cell reconstitution after alpha-beta-depleted transplantation in children. Each CDR3 protein gets one entry after TCRdb re-called the PCR reads with MiXCR. Of 600,000 to 800,000 distinct CDR3 sequences listed, roughly 14% are singletons. The material was PBMCs, obtained before TCRalphabeta/CD19-depleted stem cell transplant. The source of these receptors is a girl aged 2-10 years with congenital amegakaryocytic thrombocytopenia, due to receive a stem cell transplant. Each CDR3 is given with its conserved first and last residue. A D gene is named only where the DNA matches it firmly. Where a row states a size, it is once, few, many or the class of an expanded clone; other rows omit it.

-	TRBV7-2	TRBJ2-5	many	CASSDTSPGTQYF	TGTGCCAGCAGCGACACATCGCCAGGGACCCAGTACTTC
TRBD1	TRBV7-6	TRBJ1-3	many	CASSLVPGQTSSGNTIYF	TGTGCCAGCAGCTTAGTACCGGGACAGACAAGCTCTGGAAACACCATATATTTT
-	TRBV20-1	TRBJ1-2	many	CSATWDTHGGYTF	TGCAGTGCCACCTGGGACACCCACGGGGGCTACACCTTC
-	TRBV15	TRBJ1-5	few	CATSSERVYGNQPQHF	TGTGCCACCAGCAGCGAGCGGGTGTACGGCAATCAGCCCCAGCATTTT
-	TRBV6-1	TRBJ1-1	many	CASRLGTWGTEAFF	TGTGCCAGCCGACTGGGGACATGGGGCACTGAAGCTTTCTTT
-	TRBV5-1	TRBJ2-6	-	CASSFVAGANVLTF	TGCGCCAGCAGCTTTGTTGCCGGGGCCAACGTCCTGACTTTC
-	TRBV4-1	TRBJ2-3	-	CASSRATPDTQYF	TGCGCCAGCAGCCGGGCTACCCCAGATACGCAGTATTTT
-	TRBV27	TRBJ2-2	many	CATKTSWTGELFF	TGTGCCACCAAGACTAGTTGGACCGGGGAGCTGTTTTTT
TRBD2	TRBV10-3	TRBJ2-1	many	CAISDGLVNEQFF	TGTGCCATCAGTGACGGACTAGTAAATGAGCAGTTCTTC
TRBD1	TRBV5-1	TRBJ2-1	-	CASSIRQGSYNEQFF	TGCGCCAGCAGCATCCGACAGGGCTCCTACAATGAGCAGTTCTTC
-	TRBV7-6	TRBJ2-7	few	CASSLAELGSYEQYF	TGTGCCAGCAGCTTAGCCGAACTAGGGAGTTACGAGCAGTACTTC
TRBD1	TRBV28	TRBJ2-7	-	CASSYRTGASGQYF	TGTGCCAGCAGTTACCGGACAGGGGCGTCGGGGCAGTACTTC
-	TRBV11-1	TRBJ2-3	many	CASSLGAGTPSGADTQYF	TGTGCCAGCAGCTTAGGGGCCGGGACACCTTCTGGGGCAGATACGCAGTATTTT
TRBD1	TRBV20-1	TRBJ2-3	many	CSARGTGADTQYF	TGCAGTGCTAGAGGGACAGGGGCAGATACGCAGTATTTT
TRBD2	TRBV20-1	TRBJ2-7	many	CSAMILRLAGGSTGYEQYF	TGCAGTGCTATGATCCTTAGACTAGCGGGAGGATCGACGGGGTACGAGCAGTACTTC
TRBD1	TRBV7-6	TRBJ2-7	few	CASSSYGQGELGDYEQYF	TGTGCCAGCAGCTCCTATGGACAGGGCGAACTAGGGGACTACGAGCAGTACTTC
TRBD2	TRBV7-8	TRBJ2-5	-	CATLDLYSGRARETQYF	TGTGCCACGCTTGATTTGTATAGCGGGAGGGCCAGGGAGACCCAGTACTTC
-	TRBV20-1	TRBJ2-3	many	CSASVLRARDTQYF	TGCAGTGCTTCGGTACTTAGGGCCCGAGATACGCAGTATTTT
-	TRBV4-1	TRBJ2-1	few	CASSQAGVYNEQFF	TGCGCCAGCAGCCAAGCGGGAGTTTACAATGAGCAGTTCTTC
TRBD2	TRBV12-3/TRBV12-4	TRBJ2-7	few	CASSPREAGATYEQYF	TGTGCCAGCAGTCCCAGGGAGGCGGGAGCTACCTACGAGCAGTACTTC